The T cell receptor beta chain described here comes from a study of T cells in Graves' hyperthyroidism and ophthalmopathy (dated by TCRdb to the late 2010s). Context from the whole study: Peripheral blood was sampled at the time of initial diagnosis, prior to any treatment. TCR V-J signatures able to tell the groups apart were searched for in a discovery cohort of approximately 95 patients, of whom more than 40 had Graves' ophthalmopathy and roughly 59 had stable Graves' hyperthyroidism. Prospective prediction of ophthalmopathy was tested in an independent validation cohort of under 20 hyperthyroidism patients and some 17 patients who later progressed to ophthalmopathy. The 90 to 100 discovery patients were randomly divided into training and test sets at a 7:3 ratio. In addition, the study compared T-cell repertoires in thyroid tissue and in blood from about six Graves' hyperthyroidism patients. After blood sampling, hyperthyroidism patients were treated with methimazole at a starting dose of 30 mg daily, and ophthalmopathy patients were treated with high-dose intravenous methylprednisolone. According to the paper, TCR Vbeta CDR3 sequencing was carried out on 135 peripheral blood samples, which came from fewer than 50 ophthalmopathy, around 75 hyperthyroidism and approximately 17 progressor patients. General findings and caveats noted by the study authors: In validation, the model predicted progression to ophthalmopathy a median of roughly 6.5 months before onset, with roughly 70% sensitivity and roughly 79% specificity. Most expanded thyroid clonotypes (frequency above 0.001) were also detected in blood, a finding suggesting that blood repertoires may reflect thyroid immune responses. No statistical method was used to fix the sample size in advance, and group allocation was not hidden from the investigators. A model built on a 13 V-J signature distinguished ophthalmopathy from stable hyperthyroidism, reaching about 88% sensitivity and 81.08% specificity in cross-validation and 80%/75% in testing.

This clonotype was counted at least ten times. The target of this receptor is not known. No qualities accompany the bases; no much larger clone lies one base away. The TCR beta CDR3 regions were amplified from the RNA transcripts. For the first round of RT-PCR on the TCR CDR3, the HTBI primer set was used together with the Qiagen OneStep RT-PCR kit. Libraries were constructed in a second round of multiplex PCR, after which size selection and purification were performed. Sequencing of the libraries was done on an Illumina HiSeq2000 using paired-end 100 bp reads. In the paper's pipeline: Raw data were processed with SOAPnuke, discarding reads with adapters, uncalled bases, mean Phred below 15, or no exact constant-primer or identifier match. High-quality paired reads were merged using COPE v1.2.5, and each unique nucleotide sequence was defined as a clonotype. MiTCR v1.1 was used to align clonotypes to the IMGT TRBV, TRBD and TRBJ reference segments. Only V-J combinations with frequency above 0.0001, covering roughly 99% of repertoires, were analysed. A TCS score was defined as the ratio between F50 (clonal expansion) and ExV (chaos), using BLOSUM62-based TCRdist between CDR3 peptides within each V-J. Welch's t-statistics and random forest reduced 514 V-J features to roughly 13, which were used in a naive Bayes classifier (R e1071). TCRdb reran the public reads through fastp at Q25 and MiXCR, keeping productive beta chains. Records with the same CDR3 protein are collapsed into one entry carrying the most frequent genes and DNA. TCRdb's processing, not the authors', yielded these V and J calls. Counted in this sample were 300,000 to 350,000 distinct CDR3 sequences; around 20% of them appeared once. The ten top clones hold around half of the sample.

A patient counted as having stable Graves' hyperthyroidism if no progression to ophthalmopathy occurred over 18 months of follow-up. The hyperthyroidism patients were between 18 and 65 years old and newly diagnosed, with a disease duration of less than 2 months. Any patient with an uncontrolled infection, another autoimmune disease, pregnancy or lactation was excluded. Diagnoses relied on clinical symptoms, serum thyroxine and TRAb, thyroid ultrasound and orbital computed tomography. Ficoll-Paque density gradient centrifugation was used to isolate PBMCs from approximately 10 ml of fresh peripheral blood. Trizol reagent was used to extract total RNA, and RNA quality was then checked on an Agilent 2100 Bioanalyzer. The sample was blood. This TCR was sampled from a woman aged 45-65 years with Graves' hyperthyroidism.

DNA sequence: TGTGCCTGGAGTGTACGAGGGCCTCGGACTTACTTC. This codes for CAWSVRGPRTYF. The sequence links TRBV30 to TRBJ2-5, with TRBD2 as a weak D call on 5 bases. As encoded in the germline V gene (reference sequence), CDR1 is GTSNPN while CDR2 is SVGIG. At the junction V is shortened by 0 bases and J by 14 bases, with 16 bases in between. There are 12 amino acids in the CDR3, from cysteine to phenylalanine inclusive. Of all the DNA, just the CDR3 is kept, 36 bases in frame from base 1.